This T cell receptor (beta chain) emerged from a study of blood T cells in healthy people across ages (dated by TCRdb to 2015 to 2017). About the full investigation: In model experiments, template switching captured roughly one uniquely barcoded TCR beta cDNA molecule for every two T cells. The study measured age-related changes in TCR beta repertoire diversity using deep sequencing normalized with unique cDNA molecular identifiers. The donors were divided into four age groups: young (average around 16 years), middle-aged (under 40), aged (around 67) and long-lived (approximately 74). To avoid experimental bias, donors of different ages were distributed randomly across sequencing lanes. Using the same blood draw, the study looked at two additional independent replicas of 1 million unique cDNA reads for two donors, one aged 18 to 29 and the other aged 80 or older.

As concerns this clonotype: It lacks a known antigen. No much larger clone exists at a distance of one base, and base qualities are not known.

The 40 or so donors, aged roughly 6 to 100 years, were systemically healthy Caucasian individuals from Russia. Approximately 9.3 milliliters of peripheral blood were collected from each donor into EDTA-treated Vacutainer tubes. PBMCs were isolated by Ficoll-Paque density-gradient centrifugation, with at least 6.5 million obtained per sample. Trizol reagent was used to extract total RNA from the PBMCs, yielding at least 6 micrograms per sample. Naive CD45RAhigh/CD27high T cell percentages were measured by flow cytometry on a PBMC aliquot from every donor. The library was produced with 5' RACE. Sequencing was carried out with an Illumina HiSeq 2500. A second PCR of about 7 to 12 cycles was run with a J-beta primer mix and a sample-barcoded 5' primer. A unique molecular identifier was introduced onto each TCR beta cDNA molecule by a template-switch 5' adaptor carrying 12 random nucleotides. Each sample yielded at least 3 million CDR3-containing paired-end reads. First-strand cDNA synthesis was performed from all RNA using the Mint cDNA synthesis kit, with priming by a TRBC-specific oligonucleotide. After uracil-DNA glycosylase treatment, a first 18-cycle PCR used universal primers M1SS and BC2_uni_R on all cDNA. The authors' pipeline ran thus. For normalization, 1 million high-quality reads were randomly selected from each sample, with every read carrying a distinct molecular identifier. Reads with shared molecular identifiers were discarded instead of being binned into consensus sequences. MiTCR, set to a Q25 quality threshold and the strictest error-elimination algorithm, was used for CDR3 identification, clonotype clustering and error correction. A nonparametric unseen species model using Euler transformation provided a lower-bound estimate of total TCR beta diversity. TCRdb redid the processing of the public reads, applying fastp at Q25 and MiXCR, and retained in-frame beta chains. Rows are combined by CDR3 protein, so each entry shows the most common genes and DNA. The V and J calls were determined by TCRdb, not by the authors. This sample has approximately 830,000 distinct CDR3 sequences in its table, and around two thirds of those were observed once. 28% of the sample goes to the ten largest clones.

At the junction V is shortened by 1 base and J by 3 bases, with 11 bases in between. The germline V gene (reference sequence) supplies CDR1 DFQATT and CDR2 SNEGSKA. The CDR3 goes from the cysteine to the phenylalanine over 14 residues. Solely the CDR3 DNA is kept, with 42 bases framed from the first base. Study-level results and caveats: Because donor CMV infection status was unknown, age-related changes in expanded clonotypes were potentially confounded. Estimates of total diversity from one million sequenced T cells were regarded as lower bounds and underestimates. Because profiling used bulk unsorted PBMCs, naive and antigen-experienced compartments could not be compared conclusively. Observed TCR beta diversity per million T cells fell roughly linearly with age, and a significant reduction was already apparent by age around 40. The percentage of naive T cells measured by flow cytometry correlated strongly with observed TCR beta diversity. Compared with the aged group, more naive CD4+ T cells, fewer expanded clones and increased TCR diversity were shown by the long-lived group, suggesting age selection.

This sequence was found in a man between 25 and 39 years old in good health. Sequenced: blood. The rearrangement combines TRBV20-1 with TRBJ2-3; the D gene lacks a confident call. Read as DNA, the sequence is TGCAGTGCTAGAGTCCTTCACCGGACAGATACGCAGTATTTT. Its protein is CSARVLHRTDTQYF.